This TCR beta chain was captured by sequencing in a study of blood T cell repertoires in COVID-19. TCRdb keeps only in-frame clones here, not all; method: immunoSEQ multiplex PCR. There are under 300,000 clones in the sample; 70% to 85% occur only once, and approximately 2.4% lies in the top ten. Germline CDR1 reads LNHDA; CDR2 reads SQIVND (reference sequence). The CDR3 has 16 residues. Trimming cost V 3 bases and J 4 bases; bases outside gene matches: 7. The sequence was collected from a man aged 35-49 years who had recovered from COVID-19. The chain has TRBV19 and TRBJ1-5; TRBD1 matches 9 bases. The sequenced material came from peripheral blood. The CDR3 coding sequence is TGTGCCAGTAGTATCCCCACAGGGGGCTTGAATCAGCCCCAGCATTTT. It yields the protein CASSIPTGGLNQPQHF. The full variable domain, in which reference TRBV19 and TRBJ1-5 provide the parts outside the CDR3, is DGGITQSPKYLFRKEGQNVTLSCEQNLNHDAMYWYRQDPGQGLRLIYYSQIVNDFQKGDIAEGYSVSREKKESFPLTVTSAQKNPTAFYLCASSIPTGGLNQPQHFGDGTRLSIL.